These 25 T cell receptor beta chains came from one sample sequenced in a study of blood T cell repertoires in COVID-19. Only in-frame clones appear in the TCRdb table, and some are missing; sequencing was by immunoSEQ multiplex PCR. In the table there are around 80,000 clones, around 89% of which are singletons. The sequencing sample was made of peripheral blood. The source is a man in his sixties with acute or convalescent COVID-19.

The genes are TRBV9 and TRBJ2-2; no clear D gene. Between the trimmed V and J ends, which lost 0 bases and 4 bases, there was a span of 10 bases. Germline values: CDR1 SGDLS, CDR2 YYNGEE. This CDR3 contains 15 residues. CDR3 DNA: TGTGCCAGCAGCGTAGCTGGGCAGGTCACCGGGGAGCTGTTTTTT. As protein: CASSVAGQVTGELFF.

This chain connects TRBV27 to TRBJ1-1, with a weak D call TRBD1 (5 bases). CDR1 and CDR2 from the germline V gene are MNHEY and SMNVEV (reference sequence). V was pared by 6 bases and J by 5 bases, with 19 bases between. The CDR3 spans 15 residues. CDR3 sequence: CASSSRSQGLTEAFF. For the CDR3, the DNA is TGTGCCAGCAGCTCACGATCGCAGGGTCTGACTGAAGCTTTCTTT.

The chain employs TRBV29-1 and TRBJ1-2; D uncertain. CDR3 length equals 13 residues. The germline V gene has CDR1 SQVTM and CDR2 ANQGSEA. Deletions cut 1 base from V and 3 bases from J, with 9 bases between. Here the CDR3 reads CSVEGAGDYGYTF. CDR3 DNA sequence: TGCAGCGTTGAAGGGGCCGGTGACTATGGCTACACCTTC.

This chain joins TRBV28 and TRBJ2-1; TRBD1 matches 8 bases. CDR1 and CDR2 (germline): MDHEN, SYDVKM. This CDR3 is built from 14 residues. The V gene end was trimmed by 1 base and the J gene end by 6 bases; junction bases not matched to a gene: 2. The CDR3 bases are TGTGCCAGCAGTTTATCTGACAGGGGCAATGAGCAGTTCTTC. Encoded protein: CASSLSDRGNEQFF.

V usage is TRBV21-1 and J usage is TRBJ2-7; the table calls TRBD1, which could not be checked here. TRBV21-1 is deemed a pseudogene. This CDR3 comprises 16 residues. The CDR3 DNA is TGTGCCAGCAGCAAGCCCCCCAGCAGGGGGCACTACGAGCAGTACTTC. Encoded protein: CASSKPPSRGHYEQYF.

This rearrangement joins TRBV18 to TRBJ1-1, with D maybe TRBD1 (6 bases). The V end lost 1 base, the J end lost 1 base, and 10 bases lay between the germline ends. The CDR3 length is 15 residues. Germline lookup yields CDR1 KGHSH and CDR2 LQKENI. The CDR3 loop reads CASSPRNRENTEAFF. The CDR3 nucleotides read TGTGCCAGCTCACCACGGAACAGGGAGAACACTGAAGCTTTCTTT.

The count of this clone is one. One junction end does not reproduce the germline sequence, and a read error may be involved. The chain employs TRBV29-1 and TRBJ2-7, with 8 nucleotides matching TRBD1. CDR3 length: 13 residues. The germline V gene has CDR1 SQVTM and CDR2 ANQGSEA. CDR3: CSVEGQGDYEQYF. DNA of the CDR3: TGCAGCGTGGAAGGACAGGGAGACTACGAGCAGTACTTC.

This chain joins TRBV5-1 and TRBJ2-6, with TRBD1 as a possible D gene (6 bases). Germline assignment: CDR1 SGHRS and CDR2 YFSETQ. The V end was cut by 4 bases, the J end by 0 bases, with 8 bases between. This CDR3 has 15 amino acids. The DNA for the CDR3 is TGCGCCAGCAGCCCGGACAGCTCTGGGGCCAACGTCCTGACTTTC. As protein: CASSPDSSGANVLTF.

A few counts support this clone. V and J are TRBV30 and TRBJ1-3; no firm D call. Germline CDR1 is GTSNPN and CDR2 is SVGIG (reference sequence). The CDR3 length is 11 residues. V was clipped by 4 bases and J by 4 bases, with 5 bases between them. This CDR3 reads CAWNIGNTIYF. The CDR3 DNA reads TGTGCCTGGAATATCGGAAACACCATATATTTT.

The chain carries TRBV6-5 and TRBJ1-1, with D possibly being TRBD1 (5 bases). Trimming shortened V by 5 bases and J by 0 bases, and 10 bases separated the two germline ends. The CDR3 has 14 residues. In germline, CDR1 is MNHEY, CDR2 SVGAGI. The CDR3 sequence: CASSQGFMNTEAFF. The CDR3, as DNA: TGTGCCAGCAGTCAGGGATTCATGAACACTGAAGCTTTCTTT.

This rearrangement joins TRBV6-5 to TRBJ2-1; 8 nucleotides match TRBD1. Germline V lookup: CDR1 MNHEY, CDR2 SVGAGI. There are 15 residues in the CDR3. V lost 2 bases and J lost 4; bases outside the gene matches: 4. The CDR3 sequence: CASSYVTGDYNEQFF. The CDR3 bases are TGTGCCAGCAGTTACGTGACAGGGGATTACAATGAGCAGTTCTTC.

The chain carries TRBV24-1 and TRBJ2-1, with D possibly being TRBD2 (7 bases). Germline V gene data show CDR1 as KGHDR and CDR2 as SFDVKD. This CDR3 is built from 18 residues. Trimming removed 2 bases at V and 9 bases at J, with 25 bases between. DNA of the CDR3: TGTGCCACCAGTGATTCCCACGACGCGGGGGCCCTATTCGGTGAGCAGTTCTTC. Its protein is CATSDSHDAGALFGEQFF.

The gene calls are TRBV7-3 and TRBJ1-1; 7 bases line up with TRBD1. This CDR3 has 12 residues. Trimming at V came to 4 bases and at J to 4 bases, leaving 0 bases not matched to a gene. The germline gives CDR1 SGHTA, CDR2 FQGTGA. The CDR3 DNA sequence: TGTGCCAGCAGCTCAGGGGGCACTGAAGCTTTCTTT. Its protein is CASSSGGTEAFF.

This chain joins TRBV6-1 and TRBJ2-1, with TRBD2 as a possible D gene (5 bases). The CDR3 has 15 amino acids. Germline V CDR1 and CDR2: MNHNS, SASEGT. Trimming shortened V by 3 bases and J by 6 bases, and 15 bases separated the two germline ends. CDR3 residues: CASSDVGAPLNEQFF. The CDR3 DNA reads TGTGCCAGCAGTGATGTGGGAGCTCCGCTCAATGAGCAGTTCTTC.

The chain links TRBV27 to TRBJ1-2; tentative D call: TRBD1 (6 bases). Germline V gives CDR1 MNHEY, CDR2 SMNVEV (reference sequence). This CDR3 is 16 amino acids long. V dropped 5 bases and J dropped 0 bases, with 16 bases sitting between them. CDR3 DNA: TGTGCCAGCAGTCCTAGCGGGGGCCTTTCTAACTATGGCTACACCTTC. This translates into CASSPSGGLSNYGYTF.

The CDR3 sequence is CASSVGPEQDEKLFF. Here the CDR3 DNA reads TGTGCCAGCAGCGTAGGTCCCGAGCAAGATGAAAAACTGTTTTTT. The chain joins TRBV9 to TRBJ1-4; no clear D gene. Trimming cost V 0 bases and J 6 bases, with 12 bases left between them. CDR1 SGDLS and CDR2 YYNGEE come from the germline V gene. The CDR3 spans 15 residues.

The rearrangement links TRBV5-1 to TRBJ2-7, with TRBD2 identical over 9 bases. Per germline, CDR1 SGHRS and CDR2 YFSETQ. Germline trimming cut 2 bases from V and 6 bases from J; bases unmatched to any gene: 9. CDR3 length equals 15 residues. The DNA for the CDR3 is TGCGCCAGCAGCTTACCTCTAGCGGGGATCTCCGAGCAGTACTTC. Its protein is CASSLPLAGISEQYF.

The chain carries TRBV3-1 (or the pseudogene TRBV3-2) and TRBJ1-3; D is undetermined. The V and J ends lost 2 bases and 6 bases respectively, with 5 bases between them. Germline values: CDR1 LGHDT, CDR2 YNNKEL (reference sequence). The CDR3 totals 12 residues. This chain's CDR3 is CASSQQENTIYF. The CDR3 coding sequence is TGTGCCAGCAGCCAACAGGAAAACACCATATATTTT.

This chain links TRBV3-1 (or the pseudogene TRBV3-2) with TRBJ2-6; 7 bases align to TRBD1. The germline V gene encodes CDR1 LGHDT and CDR2 YNNKEL (reference sequence). The V gene end was trimmed by 4 bases and the J gene end by 2 bases; junction bases not matched to a gene: 2. The CDR3 runs to 15 residues. CDR3 DNA sequence: TGTGCCAGCAGCCCCGACAGGGCTGGGGCCAACGTCCTGACTTTC. It specifies CASSPDRAGANVLTF.

The chain carries TRBV19 and TRBJ2-2; 9 bases match TRBD1. The junction had 2 bases not matched to a gene; V was cut back by 3 bases and J by 6 bases. CDR1 is LNHDA and CDR2 is SQIVND in the germline V gene (reference sequence). The CDR3 spans 14 residues. The CDR3 region has the DNA TGTGCCAGTAGTATCGACAGGGGGGCCGGGGAGCTGTTTTTT. Encoded protein: CASSIDRGAGELFF. Looking up the rest from reference TRBV19 and TRBJ2-2 gives the full variable domain: DGGITQSPKYLFRKEGQNVTLSCEQNLNHDAMYWYRQDPGQGLRLIYYSQIVNDFQKGDIAEGYSVSREKKESFPLTVTSAQKNPTAFYLCASSIDRGAGELFFGEGSRLTVL.

This sequence joins TRBV6-5 and TRBJ1-4; 7 bases map to TRBD1. The CDR3 loop spans 15 amino acids. The germline V gene encodes CDR1 MNHEY and CDR2 SVGAGI. J lost 0 bases, V lost 6 bases, and 4 bases had no gene match. The CDR3 DNA reads as TGTGCCAGCAGACGACAGGGCCCAACTAATGAAAAACTGTTTTTT. Its translation: CASRRQGPTNEKLFF.

This clone occurred once. The V gene is TRBV11-2, the J gene TRBJ2-5, with unresolved D. Trimming removed 3 bases at V and 3 bases at J, with 8 bases between. In germline, CDR1 is SGHAT, CDR2 FQNNGV. The CDR3 has 13 residues. CDR3 in amino acids: CASSFNTEETQYF. CDR3 coding DNA: TGTGCCAGCAGCTTCAATACAGAAGAGACCCAGTACTTC.

The chain joins TRBV10-2 to TRBJ2-3, with 9 bases aligning to TRBD1. CDR3 length: 16 residues. V lost 3 bases, J lost 4 bases, and 8 bases stayed unmatched. From germline, CDR1 is WSHSY and CDR2 SAAADI. The CDR3 sequence: CASSDPGQGVADTQYF. In DNA, the CDR3 is TGCGCCAGCAGTGACCCGGGACAGGGTGTGGCAGATACGCAGTATTTT.

This sequence joins TRBV19 and TRBJ2-5, with TRBD1 as a possible D gene (5 bases). Germline V lookup: CDR1 LNHDA, CDR2 SQIVND (reference sequence). This CDR3 comprises 13 residues. Trimming pared 6 bases from V and 7 bases from J, leaving 15 bases between. CDR3 in amino acids: CASRLQAQGTQYF. The CDR3 DNA reads TGTGCCAGTAGGTTACAGGCCCAGGGGACCCAGTACTTC.

The chain recombines TRBV27 with TRBJ1-4; D possibly corresponds to TRBD1 (5 bases). CDR3 length: 14 amino acids. Germline CDR1 MNHEY, CDR2 SMNVEV (reference sequence). With 3 bases removed from V and 5 bases from J, the gap between germline ends came to 10 bases. This CDR3 reads CASSLDRGNEKLFF. Here the CDR3 DNA reads TGTGCCAGCAGTTTGGATAGGGGCAATGAAAAACTGTTTTTT.